This T cell receptor (beta chain) is from a study of response to subunit inactivated influenza vaccine. Findings of the study overall: The study's authors posited that every seasonal influenza vaccination enlists few new T cells.

Per germline, CDR1 SGHTA and CDR2 FQGNSA. This CDR3 has 14 amino acids. V shed 3 bases and J 3 bases; nucleotides not matched to a gene: 3. This clonotype was seen at least ten times. Its antigen is currently unknown. TCRdb itself ran the RT-PCR reads through MiXCR, one entry per CDR3 protein. Of 700,000 to 900,000 distinct CDR3 sequences listed, about 20% are singletons. The starting material was PBMCs from blood, obtained approximately 5 days after vaccination. The receptor comes from a man in his forties or fifties who received an inactivated influenza vaccine. The chain recombines TRBV7-2 with TRBJ2-3; 7 nucleotides agree with TRBD1. DNA for the CDR3: TGTGCCAGCAGCTTTAGGGGGCGAACAGATACGCAGTATTTT. This encodes CASSFRGRTDTQYF.